The TCR beta chain under discussion was sequenced for a study of CD4 and CD8 cells across lung adenocarcinoma regions (dated by TCRdb to the late 2010s). Describing the broader study: Intratumor heterogeneity of the T cell receptor repertoire was examined by comparing tumor centers with tumor margins.

A distance of 16 bases separates the germline ends of V and J, which lose 0 bases and 7 bases respectively. The CDR3 sequence holds 15 residues, the cysteine and phenylalanine included. CDR3 DNA only is kept here, 45 bases in frame from base 1. For CDR1 and CDR2, the germline V gene (reference sequence) lists SGHNT and YYREEE. Patients with localized lung adenocarcinoma, a subtype of non-small cell lung cancer, were used as donors. Samples were obtained from the centers of localized lung adenocarcinomas. For TCR repertoire analysis, CD8+ T cells from tumor tissue were profiled separately from CD4+ T cells. Of note for this clonotype: This clone's antigen is unknown. No base qualities exist here, and no much larger clone lies one base off it.

Receptor amplification or capture employed PCR. The sequencer listed for this sample is HiSeq X Ten. TCRdb itself trimmed the public reads at Q25 with fastp, ran MiXCR and retained productive beta chains. Rows are combined by CDR3 protein, so each entry shows the most common genes and DNA. Recorded for this sample are roughly 19,000 distinct CDR3 sequences; about half of them occurred a single time. Approximately 60% of the sample rests with the top ten. Sequenced sample: CD8+ T cells from the center of a lung tumor. The cell subset or site label, as the study defines it: tumor center region. This clonotype originated in a female donor with lung adenocarcinoma. The CD4 and CD8 labels of this study may be unreliable. The chain uses TRBV5-4 and TRBJ2-5; the D gene is perhaps TRBD1 or TRBD2, as each covers 5 bases. The sequenced DNA is TGTGCCAGCAGCTTGGCGAGCGGCCAGGGCGGGACCCAGTACTTC. This gives the protein CASSLASGQGGTQYF.